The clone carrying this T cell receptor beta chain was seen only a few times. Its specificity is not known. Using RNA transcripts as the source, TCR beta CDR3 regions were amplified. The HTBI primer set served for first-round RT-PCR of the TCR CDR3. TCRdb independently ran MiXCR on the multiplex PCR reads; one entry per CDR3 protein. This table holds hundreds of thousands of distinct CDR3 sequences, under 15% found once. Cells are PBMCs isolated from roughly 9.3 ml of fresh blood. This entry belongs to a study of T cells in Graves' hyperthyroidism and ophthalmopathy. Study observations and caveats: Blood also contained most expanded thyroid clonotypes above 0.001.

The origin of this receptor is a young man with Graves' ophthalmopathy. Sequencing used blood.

This CDR3 is CAISELAGESGELFF. In nucleotides, the CDR3 is TGTGCCATCAGTGAACTAGCGGGGGAATCGGGGGAGCTGTTTTTT. The chain couples TRBV10-3 to TRBJ2-2, with 11 bases identical to TRBD2. The CDR3 runs to 15 residues. J gave up 8 bases and V 3 bases, and 5 bases lay outside the gene matches. CDR1 ENHRY and CDR2 SYGVKD come from the germline V gene.